Listed below are T cell receptor beta chains from one sample, sequenced in a study of blood T cell repertoires in COVID-19. TCRdb's table, derived via immunoSEQ multiplex PCR, lists solely in-frame clones and lacks some. The sample contains about 86,000 clones, around 81% of which appear only once. The sample consisted of peripheral blood. These receptors were collected from a man aged 45-65 years with acute or convalescent COVID-19. CDR3s include the opening cysteine and the closing phenylalanine or tryptophan. Fields, in order: V gene, D gene, J gene, CDR3 protein. D genes are given only for firm matches.

V: TRBV5-6; D: TRBD2; J: TRBJ2-3; CDR3: CASSLVAGGVTDTQYF
V: TRBV18; D: TRBD2; J: TRBJ2-7; CDR3: CASSPLAESKTYEQYF
V: TRBV6-5; D: -; J: TRBJ1-3; CDR3: CASSKLSSGNTIYF
V: TRBV30; D: -; J: TRBJ2-2; CDR3: CAYKTGNTGELFF
V: TRBV27; D: TRBD2; J: TRBJ2-7; CDR3: CASSLVAGATFVAYEQYF
V: TRBV4-3; D: -; J: TRBJ1-1; CDR3: CASSFQTGSMNTEAFF
V: TRBV7-8; D: -; J: TRBJ1-1; CDR3: CASSSRLNTEAFF
V: TRBV30; D: -; J: TRBJ2-5; CDR3: CAWGAGGLEGETQYF
V: TRBV3-1/TRBV3-2; D: -; J: TRBJ1-1; CDR3: CASSRDLGNTEAFF
V: TRBV10-3; D: -; J: TRBJ1-1; CDR3: CAIKPRLEAEAFF
V: TRBV6-5; D: TRBD1; J: TRBJ2-7; CDR3: CASRIGQGSYEQYF
V: TRBV5-1; D: TRBD2; J: TRBJ2-1; CDR3: CASSTSGGYNEQFF
V: TRBV18; D: -; J: TRBJ1-1; CDR3: CASSPPGAYALNTEAFF
V: TRBV28; D: TRBD1; J: TRBJ2-1; CDR3: CASSSPGQGRNEQFF
V: TRBV19; D: -; J: TRBJ1-2; CDR3: CASSISGNYGYTF
V: TRBV4-2; D: TRBD2; J: TRBJ2-2; CDR3: CASSQDLFVAGGRTGELFF
V: TRBV4-1; D: -; J: TRBJ1-1; CDR3: CASSQGRRNVNTEAFF
V: TRBV5-1; D: TRBD2; J: TRBJ2-5; CDR3: CASSLNGGAGWKQETQYF
V: TRBV19; D: TRBD2; J: TRBJ2-2; CDR3: CASTPREGTGELFF
V: TRBV3-1/TRBV3-2; D: TRBD1; J: TRBJ1-1; CDR3: CASSMIGTGGAGEAFF
V: TRBV7-2; D: -; J: TRBJ2-2; CDR3: CASSLSGSRGTGELFF
V: TRBV19; D: TRBD1; J: TRBJ2-5; CDR3: CASSDRGRETQYF
V: TRBV10-3; D: -; J: TRBJ2-7; CDR3: CAIGRMGSYEQYF
V: TRBV18; D: -; J: TRBJ1-5; CDR3: CASSNYRVDQPQHF
V: TRBV2; D: -; J: TRBJ2-1; CDR3: CASSELAENEQFF
V: TRBV7-6; D: TRBD2; J: TRBJ2-1; CDR3: CASSAGLGAGTTRSYNEQFF
V: TRBV19; D: TRBD2; J: TRBJ2-1; CDR3: CASSMRESRNEQFF
V: TRBV7-2; D: -; J: TRBJ1-1; CDR3: CASRPQGTGEAFF
V: TRBV18; D: -; J: TRBJ2-5; CDR3: CASSAGDQETQYF
V: TRBV3-1/TRBV3-2; D: -; J: TRBJ1-5; CDR3: CASSQDRNSGGAYSNQPQHF
V: TRBV19; D: -; J: TRBJ1-1; CDR3: CASSTVGLHTEAFF